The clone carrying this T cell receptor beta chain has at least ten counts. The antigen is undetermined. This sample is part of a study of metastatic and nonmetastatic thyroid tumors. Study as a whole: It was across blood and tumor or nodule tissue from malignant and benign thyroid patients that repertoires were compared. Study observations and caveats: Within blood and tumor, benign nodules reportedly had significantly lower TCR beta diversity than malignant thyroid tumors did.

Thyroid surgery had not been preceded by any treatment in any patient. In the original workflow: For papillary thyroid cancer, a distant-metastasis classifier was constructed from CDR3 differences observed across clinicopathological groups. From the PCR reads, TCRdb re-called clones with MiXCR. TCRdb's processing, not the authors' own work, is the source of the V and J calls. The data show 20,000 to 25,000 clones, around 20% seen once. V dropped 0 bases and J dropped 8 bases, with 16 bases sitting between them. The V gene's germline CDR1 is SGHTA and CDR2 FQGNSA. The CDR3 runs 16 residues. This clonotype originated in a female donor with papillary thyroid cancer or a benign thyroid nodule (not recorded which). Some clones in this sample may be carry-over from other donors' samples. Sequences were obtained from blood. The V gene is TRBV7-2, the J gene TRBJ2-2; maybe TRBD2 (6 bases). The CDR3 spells CASSLAGGARSGELFF. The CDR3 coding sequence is TGTGCCAGCAGCTTAGCTGGCGGGGCTCGTTCGGGGGAGCTGTTTTTT.